Below, 21 T cell receptor beta chains from the same sample are listed, as sequenced in a study of shared clonotypes between healthy human individuals. The data were produced by immunoSEQ multiplex PCR, yet TCRdb's version contains in-frame clones alone and is incomplete. The sample has 2 million to 3 million clones; 93% are singletons. Material: naive CD4+ T cells from PBMCs. Subset in this sample: CD45RA+ positively selected. The receptors were sampled from a man in his late teens or twenties in good health. Some clones in this sample may be carry-over from other donors' samples.

This clone appeared a single time. The V gene is TRBV5-8, the J gene TRBJ2-1; D may be TRBD2 (7 bases). CDR1 is SGHTS, CDR2 YDEGEE, per germline. V shed 2 bases and J shed 3 bases, with 12 bases lying between them. This CDR3 region has 15 residues. The CDR3 protein is CASSFGGTSYNEQFF. CDR3 bases: TGTGCCAGCAGCTTCGGGGGGACAAGCTACAATGAGCAGTTCTTC.

The CDR3 loop is CASSGGGALREKLFF. CDR3 nucleotides: TGTGCCAGCAGCGGAGGGGGCGCGTTAAGGGAAAAACTGTTTTTT. The gene calls are TRBV5-6 and TRBJ1-4; the match to TRBD1 covers 7 bases. Germline-derived CDR1 and CDR2 are SGHDT and YYEEEE. The CDR3 has 15 residues. Trimming at V came to 4 bases and at J to 8 bases, leaving 11 bases not matched to a gene.

This clone was seen once. V and J are TRBV7-2 and TRBJ1-1, with D unresolved. The V gene's germline CDR1 is SGHTA and CDR2 FQGNSA. V was pared by 1 base and J by 3 bases, with 12 bases between. The CDR3 runs to 15 residues. The CDR3 coding sequence is TGTGCCAGCAGCTTAGAGGGCTTGGGCTACACTGAAGCTTTCTTT. The encoded protein is CASSLEGLGYTEAFF.

The chain combines TRBV28 with TRBJ2-7; 7 bases line up with TRBD1. V shed 5 bases and J 2 bases; nucleotides not matched to a gene: 3. Germline V gene data show CDR1 as MDHEN and CDR2 as SYDVKM. There are 13 residues in the CDR3. CDR3 protein: CASSRQGTYEQYF. CDR3 DNA sequence: TGTGCCAGCAGTCGACAGGGCACCTACGAGCAGTACTTC.

Turning to this clone: The sample holds other DNA sequences that translate to the same CDR3. Here the CDR3 reads CASSPGGASNQPQHF. In DNA form, the CDR3 reads TGTGCCAGCTCACCTGGCGGGGCTTCCAATCAGCCCCAGCATTTT. This sequence joins TRBV18 and TRBJ1-5, with D possibly TRBD1 on 5 matching bases. The germline V gene has CDR1 KGHSH and CDR2 LQKENI. The CDR3 totals 15 residues. The germline V and J ends were trimmed by 3 bases and 3 bases, with 12 bases remaining between them.

The chain uses TRBV2 and TRBJ2-3, with TRBD2 matching 7 bases. Germline V CDR1 and CDR2: SNHLY, FYNNEI. V gave up 4 bases and J gave up 0 bases; unmatched junction bases: 4. The CDR3 loop spans 15 amino acids. This chain's CDR3 is CASSGRGTSTDTQYF. DNA for the CDR3: TGTGCCAGCAGTGGGCGGGGGACTAGCACAGATACGCAGTATTTT.

The chain combines TRBV6-6 with TRBJ1-4, with 9 positions matching TRBD1. The ends lost 6 bases at V and 4 bases at J; junction bases unmatched: 3. The CDR3 spans 14 residues. Germline assignment: CDR1 MNHNY and CDR2 SVGAGI (reference sequence). The CDR3 nucleotides read TGTGCCAGCAGGATGGGACAGGGTAATGAAAAACTGTTTTTT. Its translation is CASRMGQGNEKLFF.

For the CDR3, the DNA is TGTGCCAGCAGTGAAGCTAGGGTCGGGGGTGGCCGGCCCCAGCATTTT. Encoded protein: CASSEARVGGGRPQHF. The J gene is TRBJ1-5, the V gene TRBV6-1; weak D call: TRBD1 (5 bases). V was cut by 0 bases and J by 9 bases, with 18 bases left in between. The CDR3 has 16 residues. The germline V gene has CDR1 MNHNS and CDR2 SASEGT.

As to this clone: In the same sample, other DNA sequences code for this CDR3. This rearrangement joins TRBV7-2 to TRBJ2-5, with D uncertain. V was shortened by 2 bases and J by 4 bases, with 5 bases between the two germline ends. Germline V gives CDR1 SGHTA, CDR2 FQGNSA. The CDR3 is 12 amino acids. In DNA, the CDR3 is TGTGCCAGCAGCTTAAGCCGAGAGACCCAGTACTTC. As protein: CASSLSRETQYF.

V and J are TRBV5-4 and TRBJ1-1, with D unclear. Trimming removed 4 bases from V and 3 bases from J, with 13 bases in between. CDR3 length: 14 amino acids. Germline loops: CDR1 SGHNT, CDR2 YYREEE (reference sequence). DNA of the CDR3: TGTGCCAGCAGCCCCGAGACGAGATACACTGAAGCTTTCTTT. It translates to CASSPETRYTEAFF.

The rearrangement uses TRBV6-5 and TRBJ2-3; 7 bases are a match to TRBD1. The CDR3 contains 13 residues. Per the germline V gene, CDR1 is MNHEY and CDR2 is SVGAGI. Germline trimming cut 6 bases from V and 4 bases from J; bases unmatched to any gene: 4. CDR3 sequence reads: CASRQGQADTQYF. CDR3 DNA sequence: TGTGCCAGCAGACAGGGGCAGGCAGATACGCAGTATTTT.

The V and J genes are TRBV6-1 and TRBJ1-2; D unresolved. V lost 3 bases to trimming and J lost 13 bases, with 9 bases between them. There are 10 residues in the CDR3. Germline-derived CDR1 and CDR2 are MNHNS and SASEGT. Here the CDR3 reads CASSDTGVTF. The CDR3 DNA sequence: TGTGCCAGCAGTGATACGGGAGTCACCTTC.

This clone was picked up one time. J is TRBJ1-5 and V is TRBV6-1; the D gene is possibly TRBD1 (5 bases). Trimming removed 4 bases from V and 5 bases from J, with 9 bases in between. The germline gives CDR1 MNHNS, CDR2 SASEGT. The CDR3 covers 13 residues. CDR3: CASSGGGYQPQHF. As DNA, the CDR3 is TGTGCCAGCAGTGGGGGGGGTTATCAGCCCCAGCATTTT.

This clone was recorded a few times. The rearrangement joins TRBV19 to TRBJ1-1; TRBD1 aligns across 7 bases. The CDR3 runs 16 residues. The trim removed 7 bases at V and 0 bases at J, leaving 11 bases unmatched. Germline V gene lookup returns CDR1 LNHDA and CDR2 SQIVND (reference sequence). CDR3 region: CASMYWDRRMNTEAFF. Written as DNA, the CDR3 is TGTGCCAGTATGTACTGGGACAGACGAATGAACACTGAAGCTTTCTTT. Based on the CDR3 plus reference TRBV19 and TRBJ1-1, the full variable domain is DGGITQSPKYLFRKEGQNVTLSCEQNLNHDAMYWYRQDPGQGLRLIYYSQIVNDFQKGDIAEGYSVSREKKESFPLTVTSAQKNPTAFYLCASMYWDRRMNTEAFFGQGTRLTVV.

The CDR3 bases are TGTGCCAGCAAAAGTCCCAGCGGGAGCGGTAAGACCCAGTACTTC. Translation: CASKSPSGSGKTQYF. The rearrangement uses TRBV6-5 and TRBJ2-5, with 8 bases lining up with TRBD2. CDR1 is MNHEY, CDR2 SVGAGI, per germline. The junction had 13 bases not matched to a gene; V was cut back by 7 bases and J by 6 bases. The CDR3 totals 15 residues.

V usage is TRBV5-1 and J usage is TRBJ2-2; D possibly matches TRBD1 or TRBD2 (5 bases each). The CDR3 is 14 amino acids. V dropped 4 bases and J dropped 10 bases, with 17 bases sitting between them. Germline lookup yields CDR1 SGHRS and CDR2 YFSETQ. The CDR3 DNA reads TGCGCCAGCAGCCCGGGGCCTTCGGTCGAGGAGCTGTTTTTT. It is translated as CASSPGPSVEELFF.

The chain uses TRBV6-1 and TRBJ1-5; D perhaps matches TRBD1 (5 bases). Trimming cost V 8 bases and J 9 bases, with 17 bases left between them. The CDR3 is 13 amino acids. CDR1 and CDR2 from the germline V gene are MNHNS and SASEGT. CDR3: CASSGQGSGPQHF. The DNA for the CDR3 is TGTGCCAGCTCGGGGCAGGGTTCGGGGCCCCAGCATTTT.

The rearrangement links TRBV28 to TRBJ2-7; 15 bases align to TRBD2. The CDR3 length is 17 residues. Germline CDR1 MDHEN, CDR2 SYDVKM. Trimming removed 5 bases from V and 4 bases from J; junction bases left unmatched: 9. The CDR3 DNA follows: TGTGCCAGCAGTCCTGGGACTAGCGGGAGGTGGCGGTACGAGCAGTACTTC. Residues: CASSPGTSGRWRYEQYF. The whole variable domain, remainder taken from reference TRBV28 and TRBJ2-7, is DVKVTQSSRYLVKRTGEKVFLECVQDMDHENMFWYRQDPGLGLRLIYFSYDVKMKEKGDIPEGYSVSREKKERFSLILESASTNQTSMYLCASSPGTSGRWRYEQYFGPGTRLTVT.

The rearrangement uses TRBV28 and TRBJ2-4; 7 bases line up with TRBD2. The CDR3 is made up of 15 amino acids. The germline V gene encodes CDR1 MDHEN and CDR2 SYDVKM. Trimming cost V 4 bases and J 0 bases; bases outside gene matches: 3. The CDR3 here is CASSSGGLAKNIQYF. DNA for the CDR3: TGTGCCAGCAGTTCGGGGGGACTAGCCAAAAACATTCAGTACTTC.

This clone was counted only a few times. This chain joins TRBV9 and TRBJ1-1; D unresolved. This CDR3 has 14 residues. Germline CDR1 reads SGDLS; CDR2 reads YYNGEE. Trimming removed 4 bases at V and 8 bases at J, with 18 bases between. CDR3 protein: CASSPTTGRSEAFF. CDR3 nucleotides: TGTGCCAGCAGCCCTACGACTGGCCGGTCGGAAGCTTTCTTT.

In the case of this clone: Different DNA sequences within this sample yield the same CDR3. CDR3 in DNA: TGTGCCAGCAGCCCCGGCCGCGAAGAGACCCAGTACTTC. Residues: CASSPGREETQYF. The chain couples TRBV28 to TRBJ2-5; no clear D. The V gene lost 6 bases and the J gene lost 3 bases, with 11 bases spanning the gap. The V gene's germline CDR1 is MDHEN and CDR2 SYDVKM. The CDR3 extends over 13 amino acids.